This is a list of T cell receptor beta chains from one sample in a study of shared clonotypes between healthy human individuals. Sequencing used immunoSEQ multiplex PCR; TCRdb keeps in-frame clones, though not all of them. This sample has under 2,500,000 clones, with 90% to 97% found just once. The material sequenced was naive CD4+ T cells sorted from blood. These receptors were taken from a man between 18 and 29 years old in good health. CDR3s include the opening cysteine and the closing phenylalanine or tryptophan. Fields, in order: V gene, J gene, CDR3 protein.

>TRBV30|TRBJ1-1
CAWRRQKNTEAFF
>TRBV5-8|TRBJ2-5
CASSLEPWGRETQYF
>TRBV19|TRBJ1-1
CASSISGGRRTEAFF
>TRBV5-6|TRBJ2-7
CASSLPSYKAYEQYF
>TRBV29-1|TRBJ2-7
CSVEGGGEQYF
>TRBV7-2|TRBJ2-7
CASSSDRGSNEQYF
>TRBV4-3|TRBJ2-3
CASSRNRGISTDTQYF
>TRBV30|-
CAWTSGSYEQYF
>TRBV30|TRBJ1-2
CAWSSPPVERGYTF
>TRBV7-9|TRBJ2-5
CASSYGQETQYF
>TRBV4-2|TRBJ1-5
CASSQLWDNPQHF
>TRBV6-5|TRBJ2-7
CASSSQGGPYEQYF
>TRBV7-9|TRBJ1-2
CASRTQGAGYGYTF
>TRBV7-2|TRBJ1-5
CASSLQRNQPQHF
>TRBV10-3|TRBJ1-1
CAISAGQMNTEAFF
>TRBV7-2|TRBJ1-6
CASSFKGSRPPLHF
>TRBV6-1|TRBJ1-6
CASSEEGQGNSPLHF
>TRBV27|TRBJ1-5
CASSLKGHQPQHF
>TRBV30|TRBJ2-3
CAWRDGEAQYF
>TRBV5-4|TRBJ1-2
CASSLEGRDGYTF
>TRBV10-1|TRBJ2-3
CASSLRGDTQYF
>TRBV6-1|TRBJ1-1
CASRGEQGGTEAFF
>TRBV5-4|TRBJ1-6
CASSLGTSSSYNSPLHF
>TRBV5-1|TRBJ2-6
CASSFSGTGGAGANVLTF
>TRBV5-4|TRBJ2-2
CASSLATKNTGELFF
>TRBV6-6|TRBJ1-1
CASSYSLDRVGDEAFF
>TRBV2|TRBJ1-5
CASSEAGGEQPQHF
>TRBV10-3|TRBJ2-7
CAISETSGLEQYF
>TRBV30|TRBJ2-7
CACSGAYEQYF
>TRBV6-4|TRBJ2-7
CASSDSKGGAGHEQYF
>TRBV4-3|TRBJ2-1
CASSPPGSTSYNEQFF
>TRBV28|TRBJ1-4
CASSRPSGDEKLFF
>TRBV9|TRBJ2-3
CASSQSQGTDTQYF
>TRBV10-3|TRBJ1-6
CAISEQGVRNSPLHF
>TRBV7-9|TRBJ2-2
CASPGLAGVYTGELFF
>TRBV7-9|TRBJ1-5
CASSFSDRSNQPQHF
>TRBV4-1|TRBJ2-7
CASSQDQLGTYEQYF
>TRBV5-6|TRBJ2-3
CASSLSTDTQYF
>TRBV7-6|TRBJ1-5
CASSLVAGEYQPQHF
>TRBV2|TRBJ2-1
CASSGSSYNEQFF
>TRBV6-5|TRBJ2-2
CASSQGQGDTGELFF
>TRBV6-5|TRBJ2-7
CASSRVGGEQYF
>TRBV7-2|TRBJ2-7
CASSLWRLAGDEQYF
>TRBV5-4|TRBJ2-1
CASSLPGGSYNEQFF
>TRBV19|TRBJ1-5
CASSRTDSNQPQHF
>TRBV19|TRBJ1-5
CASSITGDGQPQHF
>TRBV7-2|TRBJ2-2
CASSPWTSGNTGELFF
>TRBV5-4|TRBJ1-1
CASSLGVNTEAFF
>TRBV6-6|TRBJ2-7
CASSRSTYEQYF
>TRBV10-2|TRBJ2-7
CASSEGLAGAQYF
>TRBV30|TRBJ2-5
CAWSVLRTGRTQYF
>TRBV2|TRBJ2-7
CASMRTGQGLHEQYF
>TRBV9|TRBJ2-6
CASSVRRIGANVLTF
>TRBV18|TRBJ2-2
CASSPRTANTGELFF